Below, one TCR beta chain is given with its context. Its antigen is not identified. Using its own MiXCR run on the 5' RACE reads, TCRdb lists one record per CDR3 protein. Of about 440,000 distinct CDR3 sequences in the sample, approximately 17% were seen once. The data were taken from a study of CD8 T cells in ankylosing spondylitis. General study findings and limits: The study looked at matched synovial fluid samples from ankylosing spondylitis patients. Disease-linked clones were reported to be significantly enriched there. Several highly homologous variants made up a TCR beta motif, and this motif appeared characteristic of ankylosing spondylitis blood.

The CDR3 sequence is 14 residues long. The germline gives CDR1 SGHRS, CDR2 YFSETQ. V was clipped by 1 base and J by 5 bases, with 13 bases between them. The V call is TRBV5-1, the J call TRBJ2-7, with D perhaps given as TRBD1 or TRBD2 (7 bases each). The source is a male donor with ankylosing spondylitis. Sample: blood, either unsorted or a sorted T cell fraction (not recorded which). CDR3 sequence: CASSLRQGGDEQYF. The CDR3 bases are TGCGCCAGCAGCTTGCGGCAGGGGGGGGACGAGCAGTACTTC.